This T cell receptor beta chain comes out of a study of blood T cell repertoires in COVID-19. Study-level information: Acute and convalescent COVID-19 samples came from the United States, Italy and Spain.

V was pared by 5 bases and J by 7 bases, with 5 bases of the junction left unmatched. The CDR3 runs to 14 residues. The germline gives CDR1 SEHNR, CDR2 FQNEAQ (reference sequence). This clone occurred once. Clones were read by immunoSEQ multiplex PCR, and TCRdb kept only the in-frame ones, dropping some. The sample yields approximately 160,000 clones, approximately 83% seen once. The sequence came from a man in his 70s who had recovered from COVID-19. This rearrangement joins TRBV7-9 to TRBJ2-1; 10 bases match TRBD1. The sequenced material came from peripheral blood. CDR3 in DNA: TGTGCCAGCAGCACGGGACAGGGGTTAAATGAGCAGTTCTTC. Its protein product is CASSTGQGLNEQFF.